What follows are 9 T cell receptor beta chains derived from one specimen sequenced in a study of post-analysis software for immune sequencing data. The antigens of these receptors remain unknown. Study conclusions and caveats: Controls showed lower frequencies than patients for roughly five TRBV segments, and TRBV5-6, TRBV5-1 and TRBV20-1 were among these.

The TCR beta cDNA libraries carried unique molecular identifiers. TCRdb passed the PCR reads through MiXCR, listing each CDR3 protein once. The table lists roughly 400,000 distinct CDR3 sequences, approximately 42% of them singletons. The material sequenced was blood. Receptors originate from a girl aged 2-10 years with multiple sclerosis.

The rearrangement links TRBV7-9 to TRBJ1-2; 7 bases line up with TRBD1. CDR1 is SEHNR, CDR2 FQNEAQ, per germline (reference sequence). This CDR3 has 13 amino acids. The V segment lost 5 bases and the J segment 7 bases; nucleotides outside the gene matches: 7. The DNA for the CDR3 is TGTGCCAGCAGCGTCGGGGACAGTTTTGGCTACACCTTC. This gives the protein CASSVGDSFGYTF. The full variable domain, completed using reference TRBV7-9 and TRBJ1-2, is DTGVSQNPRHKITKRGQNVTFRCDPISEHNRLYWYRQTLGQGPEFLTYFQNEAQLEKSRLLSDRFSAERPKGSFSTLEIQRTEQGDSAMYLCASSVGDSFGYTFGSGTRLTVV.

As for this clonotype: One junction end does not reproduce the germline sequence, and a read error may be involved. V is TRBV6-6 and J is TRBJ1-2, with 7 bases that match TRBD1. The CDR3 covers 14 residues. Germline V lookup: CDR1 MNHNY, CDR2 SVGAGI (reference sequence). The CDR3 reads CASRNRGSNYDYTF. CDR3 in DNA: TGTGCCAGCAGGAACAGGGGCAGTAACTATGACTACACCTTC.

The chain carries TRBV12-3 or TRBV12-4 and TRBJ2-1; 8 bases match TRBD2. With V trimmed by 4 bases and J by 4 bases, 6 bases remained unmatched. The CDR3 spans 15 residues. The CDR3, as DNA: TGTGCCAGCAGTTCCACTAGCGGAGTTTACAATGAGCAGTTCTTC. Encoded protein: CASSSTSGVYNEQFF.

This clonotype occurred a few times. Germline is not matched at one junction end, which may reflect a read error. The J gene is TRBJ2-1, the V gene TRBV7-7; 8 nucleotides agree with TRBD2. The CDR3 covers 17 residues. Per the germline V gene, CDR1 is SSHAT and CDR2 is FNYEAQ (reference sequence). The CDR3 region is CASSQSGGLVEGDEQFF. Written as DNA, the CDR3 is TGTGCTAGCAGCCAGTCCGGGGGACTAGTAGAGGGCGATGAGCAGTTCTTC.

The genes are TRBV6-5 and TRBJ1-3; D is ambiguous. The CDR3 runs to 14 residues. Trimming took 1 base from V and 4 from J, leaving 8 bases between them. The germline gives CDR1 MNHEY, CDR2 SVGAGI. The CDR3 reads CASSYLGGGNTIYF. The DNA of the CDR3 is TGTGCCAGCAGTTACTTAGGAGGGGGAAACACCATATATTTT.

The CDR3 DNA is TGTGCCACCAGTGATTTTCTAGCGGGAGTCACTGAGCAGTTCTTC. Translating it yields CATSDFLAGVTEQFF. V usage is TRBV24-1 and J usage is TRBJ2-1, with 10 bases matching TRBD2. Germline V gives CDR1 KGHDR, CDR2 SFDVKD. The V segment lost 1 base and the J segment 9 bases; nucleotides outside the gene matches: 5. The CDR3 is 15 amino acids.

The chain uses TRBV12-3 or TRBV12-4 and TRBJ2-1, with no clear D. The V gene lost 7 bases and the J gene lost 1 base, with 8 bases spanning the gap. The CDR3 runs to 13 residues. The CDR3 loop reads CASKGQSYNEQFF. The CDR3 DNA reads TGTGCCAGCAAAGGGCAGTCCTACAATGAGCAGTTCTTC.

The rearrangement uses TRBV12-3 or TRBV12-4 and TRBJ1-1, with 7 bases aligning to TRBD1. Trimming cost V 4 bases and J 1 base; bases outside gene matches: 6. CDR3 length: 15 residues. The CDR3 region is CASSSRDSRNTEAFF. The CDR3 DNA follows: TGTGCCAGCAGTTCCCGGGACAGTCGGAACACTGAAGCTTTCTTT.

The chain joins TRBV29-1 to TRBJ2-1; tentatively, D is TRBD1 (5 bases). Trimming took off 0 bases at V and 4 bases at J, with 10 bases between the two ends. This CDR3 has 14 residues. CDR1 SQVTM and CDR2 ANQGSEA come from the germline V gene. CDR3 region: CSVEDGAGYNEQFF. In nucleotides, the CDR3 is TGCAGCGTTGAAGACGGTGCAGGGTACAATGAGCAGTTCTTC.